This passage covers 11 T cell receptor beta chains from one sample sequenced in a study of blood T cell repertoires in COVID-19. Profiling relied on immunoSEQ multiplex PCR, and the TCRdb table lists in-frame clones only, not all of them. The sample has about 160,000 clones, about 85% seen once. Material for sequencing was peripheral blood. The receptors stem from a man aged 35-49 years with acute or convalescent COVID-19.

On this clone: The same CDR3 can be traced to other DNA sequences in this sample. This chain connects TRBV6-5 to TRBJ1-1, with D uncertain. The CDR3 runs 11 residues. V lost 5 bases and J 6 bases, leaving 7 bases between the germline ends. CDR1 is MNHEY and CDR2 is SVGAGI in the germline V gene. CDR3 protein: CASSRGSEAFF. The CDR3, as DNA: TGTGCCAGCAGTCGGGGATCTGAAGCTTTCTTT.

This chain links TRBV12-1 with TRBJ2-1; whether TRBD1, the table's D call, matches the DNA was not checked. TRBV12-1 is reported as a pseudogene. CDR3 length: 15 residues. The CDR3 sequence: CASSFGLQGDNEQFF. The CDR3 DNA is TGTGCCAGCAGCTTTGGACTGCAGGGGGACAATGAGCAGTTCTTC.

CDR3 nucleotide sequence: TGTGCCAGCAGCTTTACAGGTATCTCCTACAATGAGCAGTTCTTC. Its translation: CASSFTGISYNEQFF. The V call is TRBV11-2, the J call TRBJ2-1; weak D call: TRBD1 (5 bases). The V gene's germline CDR1 is SGHAT and CDR2 FQNNGV. The germline V and J ends were trimmed by 3 bases and 0 bases, with 9 bases remaining between them. The CDR3 runs to 15 residues.

V is TRBV9 and J is TRBJ1-1, with D maybe TRBD1 (5 bases). CDR1 SGDLS and CDR2 YYNGEE come from the germline V gene. V lost 7 bases and J 1 base, leaving 11 bases between the germline ends. The CDR3 spans 13 residues. This chain's CDR3 is CASGTGGNTEAFF. The DNA of the CDR3 is TGTGCCAGCGGGACCGGGGGGAACACTGAAGCTTTCTTT.

This chain uses TRBV5-1 with TRBJ2-3; 8 nucleotides agree with TRBD1. Germline V gives CDR1 SGHRS, CDR2 YFSETQ. V trimming: 5 bases; J trimming: 3 bases; junction bases outside the gene matches: 11. The CDR3 runs to 16 residues. CDR3 bases: TGCGCCAGCAGAAGTGGGGGGAGACAGGGGACAGATACGCAGTATTTT. As protein: CASRSGGRQGTDTQYF. The entire variable domain, with the rest obtained from reference TRBV5-1 and TRBJ2-3, is as follows: KAGVTQTPRYLIKTRGQQVTLSCSPISGHRSVSWYQQTPGQGLQFLFEYFSETQRNKGNFPGRFSGRQFSNSRSEMNVSTLELGDSALYLCASRSGGRQGTDTQYFGPGTRLTVL.

The rearrangement links TRBV7-2 to TRBJ2-2; D might be TRBD2 (6 bases). The CDR3 contains 17 residues. Germline assignment: CDR1 SGHTA and CDR2 FQGNSA. The ends were cut back, 6 bases at V and 2 bases at J, with 19 bases in the middle. As DNA, the CDR3 is TGTGCCAGCAGTACCCGGGACTCCCTCTTAAACACCGGGGAGCTGTTTTTT. Its translation: CASSTRDSLLNTGELFF.

The chain uses TRBV7-2 and TRBJ1-6; tentatively, D is TRBD1 (5 bases). The V end lost 5 bases, the J end lost 6 bases, and 8 bases lay between the germline ends. There are 13 residues in the CDR3. Looked up from germline, CDR1 is SGHTA and CDR2 is FQGNSA. The CDR3 coding sequence is TGTGCCAGCAGCGTACAGGTTAATTCACCCCTCCACTTT. Translated, it gives CASSVQVNSPLHF.

J is TRBJ2-1 and V is TRBV3-1 (or the pseudogene TRBV3-2), with 13 bases aligning to TRBD2. The CDR3 loop spans 17 amino acids. J gave up 9 bases and V 4 bases, and 12 bases lay outside the gene matches. Germline V gives CDR1 LGHDT, CDR2 YNNKEL (reference sequence). The CDR3: CASSLGLLAGGPSEQFF. CDR3 coding DNA: TGTGCCAGCAGCCTCGGCCTACTAGCGGGGGGGCCTAGTGAGCAGTTCTTC.

The rearrangement joins TRBV6-5 to TRBJ1-3; D is unresolved. Germline CDR1 and CDR2: MNHEY and SVGAGI. The CDR3 extends over 14 amino acids. Deletions cut 6 bases from V and 1 base from J, with 10 bases between. CDR3 region: CASSHTSSGNTIYF. Here the CDR3 DNA reads TGTGCCAGCAGCCACACATCATCTGGAAACACCATATATTTT.

CDR3 bases: TGTGCCAGCAGCTTAGATGGCCGAGGGGGCCAAGAGACCCAGTACTTC. This encodes CASSLDGRGGQETQYF. The chain carries TRBV11-2 and TRBJ2-5, with D perhaps matching TRBD1 (6 bases). This CDR3 has 16 residues. With 0 bases removed from V and 1 base from J, the gap between germline ends came to 12 bases. Germline CDR1 and CDR2: SGHAT and FQNNGV.

The chain has TRBV7-3 and TRBJ2-2, with D hard to call. This CDR3 is 12 amino acids long. The germline gives CDR1 SGHTA, CDR2 FQGTGA. The V and J ends lost 0 bases and 6 bases respectively, with 2 bases between them. Here the CDR3 DNA reads TGTGCCAGCAGCTTAACCTCCGGGGAGCTGTTTTTT. Its protein is CASSLTSGELFF.